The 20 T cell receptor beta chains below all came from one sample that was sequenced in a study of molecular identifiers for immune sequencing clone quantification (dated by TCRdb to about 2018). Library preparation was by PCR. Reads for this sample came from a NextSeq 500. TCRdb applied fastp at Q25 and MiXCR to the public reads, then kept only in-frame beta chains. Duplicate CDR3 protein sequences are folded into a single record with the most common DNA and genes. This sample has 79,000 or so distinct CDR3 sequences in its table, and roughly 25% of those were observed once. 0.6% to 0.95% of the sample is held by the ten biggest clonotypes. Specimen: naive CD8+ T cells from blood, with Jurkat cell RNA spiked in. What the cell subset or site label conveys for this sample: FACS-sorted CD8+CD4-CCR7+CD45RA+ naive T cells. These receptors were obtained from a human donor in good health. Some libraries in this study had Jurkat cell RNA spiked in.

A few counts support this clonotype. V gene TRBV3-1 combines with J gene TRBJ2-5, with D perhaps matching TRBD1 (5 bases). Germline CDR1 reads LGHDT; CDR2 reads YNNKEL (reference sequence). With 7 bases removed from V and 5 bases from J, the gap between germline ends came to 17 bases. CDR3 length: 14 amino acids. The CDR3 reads CASTRSTGSETQYF. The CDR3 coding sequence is TGTGCCAGCACAAGAAGCACAGGAAGCGAGACCCAGTACTTC.

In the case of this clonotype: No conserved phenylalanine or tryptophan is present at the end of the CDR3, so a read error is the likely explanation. CDR3 sequence reads: CASSYGIVPAYEQYL. As DNA, the CDR3 is TGTGCCAGCAGTTACGGTATTGTCCCAGCCTACGAGCAGTACTTA. The gene calls are TRBV6-2 or TRBV6-3 and TRBJ2-7; no clear D. Germline V lookup: CDR1 MNHEY, CDR2 SVGEGT. The CDR3 totals 15 residues. V lost 2 bases, J lost 2 bases, and 13 bases lay in between.

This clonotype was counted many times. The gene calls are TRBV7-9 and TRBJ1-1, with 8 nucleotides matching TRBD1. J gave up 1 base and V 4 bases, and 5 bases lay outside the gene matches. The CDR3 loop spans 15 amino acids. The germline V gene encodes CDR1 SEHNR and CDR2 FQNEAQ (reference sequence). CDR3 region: CASSSDRGGNTEAFF. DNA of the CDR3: TGTGCCAGCAGCTCAGACAGGGGCGGGAACACTGAAGCTTTCTTT.

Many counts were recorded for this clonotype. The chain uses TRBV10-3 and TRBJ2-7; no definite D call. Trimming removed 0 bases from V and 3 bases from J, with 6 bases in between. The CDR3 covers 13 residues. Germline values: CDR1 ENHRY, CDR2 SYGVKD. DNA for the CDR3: TGTGCCATCAGTGAGTCGGGGATCTACGAGCAGTACTTC. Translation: CAISESGIYEQYF.

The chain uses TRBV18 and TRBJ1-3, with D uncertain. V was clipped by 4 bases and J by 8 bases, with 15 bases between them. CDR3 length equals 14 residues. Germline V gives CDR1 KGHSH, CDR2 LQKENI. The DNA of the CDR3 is TGTGCCAGCTCACGGAAAGCAGAACAAGACACCATATATTTT. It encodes CASSRKAEQDTIYF.

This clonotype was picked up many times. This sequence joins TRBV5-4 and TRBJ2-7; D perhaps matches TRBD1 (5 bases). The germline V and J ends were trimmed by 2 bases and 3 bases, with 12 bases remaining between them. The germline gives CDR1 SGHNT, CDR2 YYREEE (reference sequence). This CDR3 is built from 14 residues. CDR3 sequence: CASSFGRGSYEQYF. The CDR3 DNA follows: TGTGCCAGCAGCTTCGGTAGGGGAAGCTACGAGCAGTACTTC.

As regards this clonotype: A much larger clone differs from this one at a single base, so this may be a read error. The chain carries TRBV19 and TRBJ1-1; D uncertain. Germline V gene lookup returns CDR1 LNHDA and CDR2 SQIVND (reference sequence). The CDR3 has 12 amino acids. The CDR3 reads CASNQFGEEALF. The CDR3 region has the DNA TGTGCCAGTAACCAATTCGGGGAGGAAGCTCTCTTT.

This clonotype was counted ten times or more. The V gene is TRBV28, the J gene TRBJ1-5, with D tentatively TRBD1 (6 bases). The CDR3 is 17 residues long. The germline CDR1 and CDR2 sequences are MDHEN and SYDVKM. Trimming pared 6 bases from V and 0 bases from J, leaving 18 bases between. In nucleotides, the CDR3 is TGTGCCAGCAGCATGTACGGCAGGGGACATAGCAATCAGCCCCAGCATTTT. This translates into CASSMYGRGHSNQPQHF.

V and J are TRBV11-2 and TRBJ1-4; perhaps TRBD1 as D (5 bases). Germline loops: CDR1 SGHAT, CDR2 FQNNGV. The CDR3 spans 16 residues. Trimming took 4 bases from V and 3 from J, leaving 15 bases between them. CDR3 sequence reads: CASSSPLGTANEKLFF. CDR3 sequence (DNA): TGTGCCAGCAGCTCGCCTTTGGGGACGGCTAATGAAAAACTGTTTTTT.

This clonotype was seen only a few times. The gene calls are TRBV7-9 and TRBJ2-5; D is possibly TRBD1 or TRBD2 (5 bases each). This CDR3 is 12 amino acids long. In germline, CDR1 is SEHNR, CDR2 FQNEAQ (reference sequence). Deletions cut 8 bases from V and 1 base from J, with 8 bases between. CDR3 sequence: CASRGTQETQYF. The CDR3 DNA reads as TGTGCCAGCCGAGGGACCCAAGAGACCCAGTACTTC. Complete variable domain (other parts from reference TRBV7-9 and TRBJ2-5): DTGVSQNPRHKITKRGQNVTFRCDPISEHNRLYWYRQTLGQGPEFLTYFQNEAQLEKSRLLSDRFSAERPKGSFSTLEIQRTEQGDSAMYLCASRGTQETQYFGPGTRLLVL.

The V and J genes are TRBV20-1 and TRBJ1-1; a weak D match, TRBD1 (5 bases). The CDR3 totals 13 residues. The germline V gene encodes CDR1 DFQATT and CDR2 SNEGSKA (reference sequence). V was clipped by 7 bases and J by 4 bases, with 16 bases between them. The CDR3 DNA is TGCAGTGTTAATCCTAGGGACGGCACTGAAGCTTTCTTT. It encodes CSVNPRDGTEAFF.

DNA for the CDR3: TGTGCCAGCAGCTCTCATGACACAGAAGGTTATGGCTACACCTTC. Translation: CASSSHDTEGYGYTF. The rearrangement joins TRBV7-6 to TRBJ1-2; no reliable D call. This CDR3 region has 15 residues. The V gene lost 4 bases and the J gene lost 5 bases, with 17 bases spanning the gap. Germline CDR1 SGHVS, CDR2 FNYEAQ.

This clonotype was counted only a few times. The CDR3 here is CASSATGGYREQYF. In DNA, the CDR3 is TGTGCCAGCAGTGCAACGGGGGGATATCGGGAGCAGTACTTC. The chain recombines TRBV27 with TRBJ2-7, with 7 nucleotides matching TRBD2. The CDR3 is 14 residues long. J lost 7 bases, V lost 5 bases, and 11 bases had no gene match. Germline loops: CDR1 MNHEY, CDR2 SMNVEV (reference sequence).

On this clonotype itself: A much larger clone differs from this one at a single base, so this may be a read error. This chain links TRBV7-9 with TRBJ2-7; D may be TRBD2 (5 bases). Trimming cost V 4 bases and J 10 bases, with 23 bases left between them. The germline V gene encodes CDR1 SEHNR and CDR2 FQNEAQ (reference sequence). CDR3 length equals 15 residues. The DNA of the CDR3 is TGTGCCAGCAGCTCACCTGGCGGGCGCAAGCTCGACCAGTACTTC. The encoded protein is CASSSPGGRKLDQYF.

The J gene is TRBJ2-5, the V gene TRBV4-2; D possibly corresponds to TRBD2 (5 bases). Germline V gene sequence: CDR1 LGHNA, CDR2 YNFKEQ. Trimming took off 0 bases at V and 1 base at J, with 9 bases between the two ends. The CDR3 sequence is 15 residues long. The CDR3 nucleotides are TGTGCCAGCAGCCAAGATGGGAGCTTCCAAGAGACCCAGTACTTC. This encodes CASSQDGSFQETQYF.

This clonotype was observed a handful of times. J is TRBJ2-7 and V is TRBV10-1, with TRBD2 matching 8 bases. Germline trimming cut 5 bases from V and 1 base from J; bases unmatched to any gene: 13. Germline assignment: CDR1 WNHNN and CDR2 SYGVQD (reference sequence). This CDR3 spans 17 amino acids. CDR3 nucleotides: TGCGCCAGCAGTATGGGCGGGGGGCCCGATAAATCCTACGAGCAGTACTTC. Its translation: CASSMGGGPDKSYEQYF.

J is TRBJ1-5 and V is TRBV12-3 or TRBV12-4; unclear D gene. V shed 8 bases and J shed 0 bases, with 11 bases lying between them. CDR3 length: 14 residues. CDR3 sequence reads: CASGPTVSNQPQHF. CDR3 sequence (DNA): TGTGCCAGCGGTCCCACAGTTAGCAATCAGCCCCAGCATTTT.

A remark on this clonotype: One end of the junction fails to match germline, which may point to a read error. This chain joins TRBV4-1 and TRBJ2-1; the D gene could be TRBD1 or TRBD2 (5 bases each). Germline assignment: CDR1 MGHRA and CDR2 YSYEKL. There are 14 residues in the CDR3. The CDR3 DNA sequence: TGCGCCAGCAGCCAACTACGGGGCCACAATGAGCAGTTGTTC. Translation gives CASSQLRGHNEQLF.

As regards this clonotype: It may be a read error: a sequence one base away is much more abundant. The CDR3, as DNA: TGTGCCAGCAGCTTCCGGAACGCGCAGTACTTC. Protein: CASSFRNAQYF. V gene TRBV7-9 combines with J gene TRBJ2-7; no reliable D call. Trimming shortened V by 3 bases and J by 9 bases, and 9 bases separated the two germline ends. The CDR3 sequence is 11 residues long. From germline, CDR1 is SEHNR and CDR2 FQNEAQ (reference sequence). Complete variable domain (other parts from reference TRBV7-9 and TRBJ2-7): DTGVSQNPRHKITKRGQNVTFRCDPISEHNRLYWYRQTLGQGPEFLTYFQNEAQLEKSRLLSDRFSAERPKGSFSTLEIQRTEQGDSAMYLCASSFRNAQYFGPGTRLTVT.

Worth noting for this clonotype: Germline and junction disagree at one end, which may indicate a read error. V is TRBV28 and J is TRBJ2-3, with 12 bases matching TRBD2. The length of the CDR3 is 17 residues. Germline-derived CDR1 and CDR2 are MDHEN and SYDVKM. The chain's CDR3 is CASSLTLAGGNTDTRYF. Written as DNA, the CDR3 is TGTGCCAGCAGTCTTACCCTAGCGGGAGGGAACACAGATACGCGGTATTTT.